This is a list of T cell receptor beta chains from one sample in a study of blood T cell repertoires in COVID-19. Only in-frame clones appear in the TCRdb table, and some are missing; sequencing was by immunoSEQ multiplex PCR. This table has some 140,000 clones, around 84% appearing once. The source material was peripheral blood. The receptors shown here come from an elderly man with acute or convalescent COVID-19. The CDR3 runs from the conserved cysteine through the conserved F or W. Each record gives: CDR3 DNA, CDR3 protein, clone size, V gene, D gene, J gene. The D gene is left open where the match is weak. Clone size is given for some rows only: seen once, a few or many times, or a class if the clone is expanded.

CDR3 DNA: TGTGCCATCAGTGACAGGGCGGGATCTGAAGCTTTCTTT
CDR3 protein: CAISDRAGSEAFF
clone size: -
V gene: TRBV10-3
D gene: -
J gene: TRBJ1-1

CDR3 DNA: TGTGCCAGCAGCGCCAGCGGATATAGCAATCAGCCCCAGCATTTT
CDR3 protein: CASSASGYSNQPQHF
clone size: -
V gene: TRBV9
D gene: -
J gene: TRBJ1-5

CDR3 DNA: TGTGCCAGCAGTCAAGACAGGGTAGATCAGCCCCAGCATTTT
CDR3 protein: CASSQDRVDQPQHF
clone size: -
V gene: TRBV27
D gene: TRBD1
J gene: TRBJ1-5

CDR3 DNA: TGTGCCAGCAAGCCGGGGTCAATAACGTCTGAAGCTTTCTTT
CDR3 protein: CASKPGSITSEAFF
clone size: -
V gene: TRBV28
D gene: -
J gene: TRBJ1-1

CDR3 DNA: TGTGCCAGCAGTCCCCCAAAACAGCCCCAGCATTTT
CDR3 protein: CASSPPKQPQHF
clone size: -
V gene: TRBV6-5
D gene: -
J gene: TRBJ1-5

CDR3 DNA: TGTGCCAGCAGTTTATCACGAGGGGATACGCAGTATTTT
CDR3 protein: CASSLSRGDTQYF
clone size: -
V gene: TRBV27
D gene: -
J gene: TRBJ2-3

CDR3 DNA: TGTGCCAGCTCACCTCTGATGGCGGGGCTAGCCAGGTACCAAGAGACCCAGTACTTC
CDR3 protein: CASSPLMAGLARYQETQYF
clone size: once
V gene: TRBV18
D gene: -
J gene: TRBJ2-5

CDR3 DNA: TGTGCCAGCAGCTTAGGACTGGGCGGGTCTGGCTACACCTTC
CDR3 protein: CASSLGLGGSGYTF
clone size: -
V gene: TRBV11-2
D gene: -
J gene: TRBJ1-2

CDR3 DNA: TGCGCCAGCAGCCAAGTTCCGGGGTTTACGAACACTGAAGCTTTCTTT
CDR3 protein: CASSQVPGFTNTEAFF
clone size: -
V gene: TRBV4-1
D gene: -
J gene: TRBJ1-1

CDR3 DNA: TGTGCCAGTACCCCAGGGAGGGGAATTGGGTCACCCCTCCACTTT
CDR3 protein: CASTPGRGIGSPLHF
clone size: few
V gene: TRBV19
D gene: -
J gene: TRBJ1-6

CDR3 DNA: TGTGCCAGCAGTATAGACAGGGATTACCAGCCCCAGCATTTT
CDR3 protein: CASSIDRDYQPQHF
clone size: -
V gene: TRBV6-2/TRBV6-3
D gene: TRBD1
J gene: TRBJ1-5

CDR3 DNA: TGTGCCAGCAGCCCCCGTCGGCGGGGGAGCTATGGCTACACCTTC
CDR3 protein: CASSPRRRGSYGYTF
clone size: -
V gene: TRBV11-2
D gene: -
J gene: TRBJ1-2

CDR3 DNA: TGCGCCAGCAGCTGGGACATGAACACTGAAGCTTTCTTT
CDR3 protein: CASSWDMNTEAFF
clone size: once
V gene: TRBV5-1
D gene: -
J gene: TRBJ1-1

CDR3 DNA: TGCGCCAGCAGCCAACAGTGGGGACAGAACACTGAAGCTTTCTTT
CDR3 protein: CASSQQWGQNTEAFF
clone size: -
V gene: TRBV4-1
D gene: -
J gene: TRBJ1-1

CDR3 DNA: TGCAGTGCCACCCCGGGGTATGGCTACACCTTC
CDR3 protein: CSATPGYGYTF
clone size: -
V gene: TRBV20-1
D gene: -
J gene: TRBJ1-2

CDR3 DNA: TGCGCCAGCAGCGGGGACAGATATAACACTGAAGCTTTCTTT
CDR3 protein: CASSGDRYNTEAFF
clone size: -
V gene: TRBV5-1
D gene: TRBD1
J gene: TRBJ1-1

CDR3 DNA: TGCGCCAGCAGCTCCGGGACAATGGTTATGGAAGCTTTCTTT
CDR3 protein: CASSSGTMVMEAFF
clone size: -
V gene: TRBV5-1
D gene: -
J gene: TRBJ1-1

CDR3 DNA: TGTGCCAGCGAGGGGGTGACCTCTGGAAACACCATATATTTT
CDR3 protein: CASEGVTSGNTIYF
clone size: -
V gene: TRBV7-9
D gene: -
J gene: TRBJ1-3

CDR3 DNA: TGTGCCAGCAGCCGGGACCTCGCGGGGACGCAGTATTTT
CDR3 protein: CASSRDLAGTQYF
clone size: -
V gene: TRBV4-2
D gene: -
J gene: TRBJ2-3

CDR3 DNA: TGTGCCAGCAGTCATCAGACGGGTGAAGCTTTCTTT
CDR3 protein: CASSHQTGEAFF
clone size: few
V gene: TRBV6-5
D gene: -
J gene: TRBJ1-1

CDR3 DNA: TGCAGCGTTGGCGGACTAGCGGGGGGTAGAGGTGAGCAGTTCTTC
CDR3 protein: CSVGGLAGGRGEQFF
clone size: -
V gene: TRBV29-1
D gene: TRBD2
J gene: TRBJ2-1

CDR3 DNA: TGTGCCAGCAGCTTAGGGGGACTAGTAGAGACCCAGTACTTC
CDR3 protein: CASSLGGLVETQYF
clone size: once
V gene: TRBV7-2
D gene: TRBD2
J gene: TRBJ2-5

CDR3 DNA: TGTGCCAGCAGCCTAGACAGGGTGAACACTGAAGCTTTCTTT
CDR3 protein: CASSLDRVNTEAFF
clone size: -
V gene: TRBV6-5
D gene: TRBD1
J gene: TRBJ1-1

CDR3 DNA: TGTGCCAGCTCATCCTACCGGGACAGGGGGTATTATGGCTACACCTTC
CDR3 protein: CASSSYRDRGYYGYTF
clone size: -
V gene: TRBV18
D gene: TRBD1
J gene: TRBJ1-2

CDR3 DNA: TGTGCCAGCAGTTACGGACAGGATACCTCACCCCTCCACTTT
CDR3 protein: CASSYGQDTSPLHF
clone size: -
V gene: TRBV6-5
D gene: TRBD1
J gene: TRBJ1-6

CDR3 DNA: TGTGCCAGCGTGACAGGGGGTGGCGCAGATACGCAGTATTTT
CDR3 protein: CASVTGGGADTQYF
clone size: -
V gene: TRBV6-5
D gene: TRBD1
J gene: TRBJ2-3

CDR3 DNA: TGTGCCAGCAGTGATGTACAGGGGAAACTGTTTTTT
CDR3 protein: CASSDVQGKLFF
clone size: -
V gene: TRBV2
D gene: TRBD1
J gene: TRBJ1-4

CDR3 DNA: TGCAGCGTTGTCGGGCAGGGTCGGCAAGAGCAGTACTTC
CDR3 protein: CSVVGQGRQEQYF
clone size: -
V gene: TRBV29-1
D gene: -
J gene: TRBJ2-7